This TCR beta chain was documented in a study of prognosis after radiotherapy for stage I lung cancer. At the level of the study: Those with stage I non-small cell lung cancer who took part were enrolled between 2018 and 2019.

The TCR beta CDR3 region was amplified from genomic DNA, with two rounds of multiplex PCR being used for the amplification. First-round PCR employed TRBV- and TRBJ-specific primers for each gene. MiXCR, run by TCRdb on the multiplex PCR reads, gives a single entry per CDR3 protein. This sample has roughly 30,000 distinct CDR3 sequences, with 35% to 50% found just once. Points from the study as a whole: Tumor specificity was not determined for the expanded TCR clones. Usage of the TRBV and TRBJ genes (in patients with versus without metastases) was reportedly different.

Regarding this clonotype: Its antigen is still unknown. The junction and the germline gene differ at one end; a read error may be behind it.

This specimen consisted of PBMCs, obtained before or after stereotactic body radiation therapy (not recorded which). The sequence was obtained from a donor over 45 with non-small cell lung cancer.

The CDR3 sequence: CASRRQGQSFSGANFLTF. The CDR3 DNA reads as TGTGCCAGCAGGAGACAGGGGCAATCGTTCTCTGGGGCCAACTTCCTGACTTTC. The rearrangement uses TRBV6-1 and TRBJ2-6; TRBD1 agrees at 8 bases. Germline CDR1 is MNHNS and CDR2 is SASEGT. The CDR3 has 18 amino acids.